The rows below give T cell receptor beta chains drawn from one sample of a study of cytomegalovirus exposure and HLA in healthy donors. Generated by immunoSEQ multiplex PCR, the TCRdb table keeps only in-frame clones and is missing some. This sample contains 100,000 to 150,000 clones. Sequencing input: PBMCs. Source of these receptors: a man between 18 and 35 years old in good health and CMV-seronegative. CDR3s leave out the opening cysteine and the closing phenylalanine or tryptophan.

CDR3 protein	V gene	CDR3 length
ASSAGQSHTEAF	TRBV9	12
ASRDSYSNTEAF	TRBV27	12
ASSSLGVAEDNEQF	TRBV28	14
ASSQPRDRGKDYYGYT	TRBV4-1	16
AVQGVAGGSHEQY	TRBV10-3	13
ASSPLGGIGQPQH	TRBV7-9	13
ASSPTDTNYGYT	TRBV7-8	12
ASSSRTYHNEQF	TRBV28	12
ASSFSRTGGIGELF	TRBV11-3	14
ASSDRRDRVPDTQY	TRBV7-9	14
ASSLATEAF	TRBV6-6	9
ASSFASGNEQF	TRBV5-4	11
ASRSGSSYNEQF	TRBV27	12
ASIPGTRYSYNEQF	TRBV19	14
ASSRFSGQETQY	TRBV18	12
ASSFQGTEAF	TRBV6-5	10
ASSFLTGVYYEQY	TRBV5-1	13
ASSLWDTLYT	TRBV28	10
SGSPAGGPRTKNIQY	TRBV29-1	15
ASSLGGARTDTQY	TRBV6-5	13
ASSVGADVSYEQY	TRBV10-1	13
ASSILPTAQETQY	TRBV19	13